The 3 T cell receptor beta chains presented below share a single source sample, sequenced in a study of CD8 T cells in Susac syndrome. Random hexamers primed reverse transcription of about 0.45 to 1 ug RNA. TCRdb ran MiXCR on the immunoSEQ multiplex PCR reads and lists one entry per CDR3 protein. Among some 94,000 distinct CDR3 sequences listed, around 94% were seen once. Sample: CD4+ T cells from PBMCs. The receptors here all came from a human donor with Susac syndrome.

The chain recombines TRBV7-2 with TRBJ1-2; weak D call: TRBD1 (6 bases). V shed 4 bases and J shed 0 bases, with 9 bases lying between them. The CDR3 spans 14 residues. Germline loops: CDR1 SGHTA, CDR2 FQGNSA. The CDR3 region is CASSWRTANYGYTF. The CDR3 region has the DNA TGTGCCAGCAGCTGGCGGACAGCTAACTATGGCTACACCTTC.

The chain recombines TRBV18 with TRBJ1-6, with 10 bases identical to TRBD1. CDR3 length: 15 amino acids. CDR1 and CDR2 from the germline V gene are KGHSH and LQKENI. V gave up 2 bases and J gave up 9 bases; unmatched junction bases: 4. CDR3 nucleotide sequence: TGTGCCAGCTCACCATCGGGACAGGGGTTTTCACCCCTCCACTTT. This translates into CASSPSGQGFSPLHF.

The genes are TRBV24-1 and TRBJ2-5; D unresolved. CDR3 length: 11 residues. Trimming shortened V by 4 bases and J by 7 bases, and 6 bases separated the two germline ends. Germline CDR1 and CDR2: KGHDR and SFDVKD. The CDR3 bases are TGTGCCACCAGTGAAAGAGGGACCCAGTACTTC. It codes for CATSERGTQYF.